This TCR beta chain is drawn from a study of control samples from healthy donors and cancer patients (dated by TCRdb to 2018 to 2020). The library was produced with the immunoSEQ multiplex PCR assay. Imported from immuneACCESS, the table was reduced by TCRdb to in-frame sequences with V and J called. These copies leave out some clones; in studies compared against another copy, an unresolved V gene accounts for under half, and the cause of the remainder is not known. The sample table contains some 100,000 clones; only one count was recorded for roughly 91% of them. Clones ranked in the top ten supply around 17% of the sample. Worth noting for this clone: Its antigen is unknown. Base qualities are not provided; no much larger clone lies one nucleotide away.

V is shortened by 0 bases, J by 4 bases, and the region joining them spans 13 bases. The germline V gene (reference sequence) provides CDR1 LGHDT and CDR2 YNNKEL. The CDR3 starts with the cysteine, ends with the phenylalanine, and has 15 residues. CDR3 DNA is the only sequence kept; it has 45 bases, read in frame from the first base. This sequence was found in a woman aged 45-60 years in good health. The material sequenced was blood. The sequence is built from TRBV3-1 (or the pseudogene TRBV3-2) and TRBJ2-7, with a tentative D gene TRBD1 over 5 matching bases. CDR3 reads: CASSQDLGRAYEQYF. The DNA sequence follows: TGTGCCAGCAGCCAAGACCTTGGCAGGGCTTACGAGCAGTACTTC.